This TCR beta chain was documented in a study of response to subunit inactivated influenza vaccine. TCRdb re-analysed the RT-PCR reads in MiXCR, keeping a single row per CDR3 protein. The sample contains more than 700,000 distinct CDR3 sequences, about 20% of which appear only once. This clonotype occurred a few times. V was pared by 2 bases and J by 3 bases, with 5 bases of the junction left unmatched. From germline, CDR1 is SGHTA and CDR2 FQGTGA. The CDR3 length is 16 residues. The sample was PBMCs from blood, taken about 5 days after vaccination. This chain connects TRBV7-3 to TRBJ2-3; the match to TRBD1 covers 10 bases. The TCR comes from a man aged 50 to 59 who received an inactivated influenza vaccine. The chain's CDR3 is CASSLLGTGVTDTQYF. The CDR3 DNA sequence: TGTGCCAGCAGCTTATTGGGGACAGGGGTTACAGATACGCAGTATTTT.